This TCR beta chain was observed in a study of cytomegalovirus exposure and HLA in healthy donors. General observations from the study: Cytomegalovirus-associated status was assigned to roughly 160 TCR beta chains.

As concerns this clone: Its antigen is not known.

CDR3 size: 19 residues. Unmatched junction bases numbered 19, after V lost 7 bases and J lost 2 bases. CDR1 is SGHTA and CDR2 is FQGNSA in the germline V gene. Amplification used 60 Vbeta primers and 13 Jbeta primers. Libraries were prepared by immunoSEQ multiplex PCR; TCRdb keeps only in-frame clonotypes and omits some of them. The data show about 100,000 clones, with under 80% seen just once and 3% to 4% held by the top ten. The sequence came from a woman aged 45-59 years in good health and CMV-seropositive. The V and J genes are TRBV7-2 and TRBJ2-1; 8 bases map to TRBD1. The specimen was PBMCs. The DNA of the CDR3 is TGTGCCAGCACCAGAGGGGGGACAGGAGGATTCGGTCCCTACAATGAGCAGTTCTTC. Amino acids: CASTRGGTGGFGPYNEQFF.